This section outlines one T cell receptor (beta chain) sequence together with its context. The antigen remains unidentified. Repertoires were generated with immunoSEQ multiplex PCR, while TCRdb's copy carries only in-frame clones and drops some. The sample shows approximately 60,000 clones, about nine tenths of them seen only once. V was pared by 5 bases and J by 2 bases, with 5 bases of the junction left unmatched. This CDR3 is built from 14 residues. From germline, CDR1 is MDHEN and CDR2 SYDVKM. The data are from a study of cytomegalovirus exposure and HLA in healthy donors. Findings of the study overall: In vitro testing confirmed a few CMV-associated chains as specific for CMV antigens. Cytomegalovirus status was reportedly diagnosed by the classifier with high specificity and sensitivity.

The TCR comes from a man aged 18 to 30 in good health and CMV-seronegative. The sequencing sample was made of PBMCs. The chain is built from TRBV28 and TRBJ2-5, with 7 bases aligning to TRBD1. CDR3 DNA sequence: TGTGCCAGCAGTCTCTGGACAGGACAAGAGACCCAGTACTTC. Translation: CASSLWTGQETQYF.